Listed here are 26 T cell receptor beta chains from one sample, sequenced in a study of T cell responses to AZD1222 COVID-19 vaccine (dated by TCRdb to the early 2020s). Taken with the paper, the label for time point translates to: baseline before first vaccination. Receptor libraries were prepared by the immunoSEQ multiplex PCR assay. In TCRdb, the immuneACCESS table is reduced to in-frame sequences with V and J assigned. These tables do not hold every clone; where another copy was compared, an unresolved V gene accounts for under half, and the others remain unexplained. This sample gives under 200,000 clones in total; about 91% of them show up just once. 4.4% of the sample rests with the top ten. The source was peripheral blood, collected on day 0 of AZD1222 vaccination. The receptor set was obtained from an adult in good health.

The V call is TRBV14, the J call TRBJ1-3; D is ambiguous. The CDR3 consists of 14 residues. V shed 0 bases and J shed 11 bases, with 14 bases lying between them. Germline V gives CDR1 SGHDN, CDR2 FVKESK. CDR3 sequence reads: CASSQESLTLPIYF. As DNA, the CDR3 is TGTGCCAGCAGCCAAGAGTCCTTGACATTACCCATATATTTT.

The CDR3 DNA is TGTGCCAGCTCATCCGGGGTCTCCTACAATGAGCAGTTCTTC. Amino acid sequence: CASSSGVSYNEQFF. J is TRBJ2-1 and V is TRBV18, with D perhaps matching TRBD2 (5 bases). CDR3 size: 14 residues. The V end lost 5 bases, the J end lost 0 bases, and 8 bases lay between the germline ends. Germline V gives CDR1 KGHSH, CDR2 LQKENI.

The chain uses TRBV2 and TRBJ2-3; weak D call: TRBD2 (6 bases). Germline V gene sequence: CDR1 SNHLY, CDR2 FYNNEI. V was cut by 4 bases and J by 4 bases, with 12 bases left in between. This CDR3 spans 14 amino acids. The CDR3 coding sequence is TGTGCCAGCAGTGGCGGGATAAAGGCAGATACGCAGTATTTT. It is translated as CASSGGIKADTQYF.

This clone was observed a single time. The V call is TRBV10-2, the J call TRBJ2-1; 9 positions match TRBD2. The V and J ends lost 7 bases and 8 bases, in that order; junction bases with no gene match: 6. Germline V CDR1 and CDR2: WSHSY, SAAADI. The CDR3 totals 13 residues. In DNA form, the CDR3 reads TGCGCCAGCACCGGGACTAGCATCGATGAGCAGTTCTTC. This encodes CASTGTSIDEQFF.

The CDR3 sequence is CASSPRIGLAGANEQFF. In DNA form, the CDR3 reads TGTGCCAGCAGCCCCCGTATCGGACTAGCGGGAGCGAATGAGCAGTTCTTC. The chain has TRBV11-3 and TRBJ2-1; 13 bases line up with TRBD2. V lost 5 bases to trimming and J lost 7 bases; unmatched junction nucleotides: 11. The CDR3 spans 17 residues. Germline V lookup: CDR1 SGHNT, CDR2 YENEEA.

The V call is TRBV24-1, the J call TRBJ2-1; D gene ambiguous. The CDR3 has 12 residues. Trimming removed 1 base from V and 8 bases from J, with 5 bases in between. Looked up from germline, CDR1 is KGHDR and CDR2 is SFDVKD. The CDR3 sequence is CATSDLGDEQFF. CDR3 nucleotides: TGTGCCACCAGTGATTTAGGAGATGAGCAGTTCTTC.

This clone was seen a handful of times. This chain connects TRBV5-1 to TRBJ2-7; D possibly corresponds to TRBD1 (6 bases). Trimming stripped 3 bases from V and 2 bases from J, with 15 bases between. This CDR3 has 15 residues. The germline V gene encodes CDR1 SGHRS and CDR2 YFSETQ. CDR3 loop: CASSSASGQPYEQYF. The CDR3 nucleotides are TGCGCCAGCAGCTCCGCGTCCGGACAGCCCTACGAGCAGTACTTC.

This clone was recorded only once. The chain recombines TRBV9 with TRBJ1-4, with 7 bases fitting TRBD1. CDR3 length equals 15 residues. J gave up 2 bases and V 2 bases, and 3 bases lay outside the gene matches. Germline V gene lookup returns CDR1 SGDLS and CDR2 YYNGEE. CDR3 DNA sequence: TGTGCCAGCAGCGTCCAGGGGGTGACTAATGAAAAACTGTTTTTT. Its protein product is CASSVQGVTNEKLFF.

The chain has TRBV28 and TRBJ1-5; D call uncertain. Germline V gene data show CDR1 as MDHEN and CDR2 as SYDVKM. Deletions cut 6 bases from V and 2 bases from J, with 11 bases between. CDR3 length: 14 residues. The CDR3 coding sequence is TGTGCCAGCAGGGAATTACTTGGCAATCAGCCCCAGCATTTT. This codes for CASRELLGNQPQHF.

In the case of this clone: At the DNA level, this CDR3 is encoded by other sequences in the same sample as well. The genes are TRBV30 and TRBJ2-7; D ambiguous. The V gene lost 3 bases and the J gene lost 3 bases, with 6 bases spanning the gap. Germline CDR1 GTSNPN, CDR2 SVGIG (reference sequence). The CDR3 consists of 11 residues. CDR3 coding DNA: TGTGCCTGGAGCCCCCTCTACGAGCAGTACTTC. This sequence encodes CAWSPLYEQYF.

The count of this clone is one. This chain joins TRBV10-3 and TRBJ1-1; 7 bases map to TRBD1. With V trimmed by 8 bases and J by 5 bases, 14 bases remained unmatched. Germline CDR1 reads ENHRY; CDR2 reads SYGVKD. The CDR3 runs to 15 residues. The CDR3 here is CAIRDRVQRGTEAFF. As DNA, the CDR3 is TGTGCCATCCGAGACAGGGTGCAACGAGGGACTGAAGCTTTCTTT.

The chain has TRBV11-1 and TRBJ2-3, with D possibly being TRBD1 (6 bases). The CDR3 contains 12 residues. Trimming removed 5 bases from V and 3 bases from J, with 6 bases in between. Germline V CDR1 and CDR2: SGHAT, FQDESV (reference sequence). This CDR3 reads CASSQGTDTQYF. CDR3 nucleotide sequence: TGTGCCAGCAGCCAGGGGACAGATACGCAGTATTTT.

The chain couples TRBV6-1 to TRBJ2-1; 8 positions match TRBD2. The CDR3 covers 17 residues. V lost 3 bases and J lost 9; bases outside the gene matches: 16. The germline gives CDR1 MNHNS, CDR2 SASEGT. The CDR3 reads CASSDPKTSAINAEQFF. CDR3 in DNA: TGTGCCAGCAGTGACCCCAAGACTAGCGCAATTAACGCTGAGCAGTTCTTC.

The chain recombines TRBV10-3 with TRBJ2-1; TRBD2 is a possible D gene (6 bases). V was cut by 3 bases and J by 5 bases, with 14 bases left in between. The CDR3 consists of 15 residues. Germline loops: CDR1 ENHRY, CDR2 SYGVKD. The CDR3 sequence: CAISDFWGVDNEQFF. The CDR3 coding sequence is TGTGCCATCAGTGACTTCTGGGGGGTAGACAATGAGCAGTTCTTC.

The rearrangement joins TRBV7-8 to TRBJ2-7; the D gene is possibly TRBD1 (7 bases). Germline loops: CDR1 SGHVS, CDR2 FQNEAQ. V lost 1 base and J lost 1, with 11 bases in between. The CDR3 covers 15 residues. This CDR3 is CASSLEAGGSYEQYF. The CDR3 DNA is TGTGCCAGCAGCTTAGAGGCAGGGGGGTCCTACGAGCAGTACTTC.

The rearrangement uses TRBV5-1 and TRBJ2-5, with D maybe TRBD1 (6 bases). Trimming removed 0 bases at V and 2 bases at J, with 14 bases between. Germline V gene lookup returns CDR1 SGHRS and CDR2 YFSETQ. This CDR3 spans 16 amino acids. The CDR3 here is CASSLAGSGTQETQYF. The DNA of the CDR3 is TGCGCCAGCAGCTTGGCGGGCTCCGGGACACAAGAGACCCAGTACTTC. Looking up the rest from reference TRBV5-1 and TRBJ2-5 gives the full variable domain: KAGVTQTPRYLIKTRGQQVTLSCSPISGHRSVSWYQQTPGQGLQFLFEYFSETQRNKGNFPGRFSGRQFSNSRSEMNVSTLELGDSALYLCASSLAGSGTQETQYFGPGTRLLVL.

This rearrangement joins TRBV11-3 to TRBJ2-5, with D unresolved. Deletions cut 1 base from V and 5 bases from J, with 11 bases between. CDR3 size: 14 residues. Germline CDR1 is SGHNT and CDR2 is YENEEA. CDR3 coding DNA: TGTGCCAGCAGCTTAGGTCCGTCTACGGAGACCCAGTACTTC. Translating gives CASSLGPSTETQYF.

The rearrangement joins TRBV6-5 to TRBJ1-5; tentative D call: TRBD1 (5 bases). V was cut by 10 bases and J by 0 bases, with 16 bases left in between. Looked up from germline, CDR1 is MNHEY and CDR2 is SVGAGI. The CDR3 totals 15 residues. The CDR3 is CATSARADSNQPQHF. Here the CDR3 DNA reads TGTGCCACCTCGGCCAGGGCGGATAGCAATCAGCCCCAGCATTTT.

The V call is TRBV18, the J call TRBJ1-1; D perhaps matches TRBD1 (5 bases). V gave up 2 bases and J gave up 5 bases, with 21 bases separating them. There are 17 residues in the CDR3. In germline, CDR1 is KGHSH, CDR2 LQKENI. The CDR3 DNA reads as TGTGCCAGCTCACCAGTCAGCCCCGTCACGGGGGGGACTGAAGCTTTCTTT. Translating it yields CASSPVSPVTGGTEAFF.

The chain employs TRBV7-3 and TRBJ2-1; D is ambiguous. The CDR3 contains 12 residues. Per the germline V gene, CDR1 is SGHTA and CDR2 is FQGTGA. The ends were cut back, 4 bases at V and 9 bases at J, with 10 bases in the middle. The CDR3 DNA is TGTGCCAGCAGCTCCGCTGTCCCTGAGCAGTTCTTC. Protein product: CASSSAVPEQFF.

The V gene is TRBV4-1, the J gene TRBJ1-1; tentatively, D is TRBD1 (5 bases). The germline gives CDR1 MGHRA, CDR2 YSYEKL. V lost 1 base to trimming and J lost 1 base, with 13 bases between them. The length of the CDR3 is 16 residues. The CDR3, as DNA: TGCGCCAGCAGCCAAGCATTGGGCAGGGAGAACACTGAAGCTTTCTTT. Amino acid sequence: CASSQALGRENTEAFF.

On this clone itself: Germline and junction disagree at one end, which may indicate a read error. The chain links TRBV9 to TRBJ2-4; 10 nucleotides agree with TRBD1. The length of the CDR3 is 21 residues. Germline V CDR1 and CDR2: SGDLS, YYNGEE. The CDR3 is CARSVDDRGRIRWGRKNIQYF. CDR3 nucleotide sequence: TGTGCCCGCAGCGTAGACGACAGGGGGCGCATTAGATGGGGGAGAAAAAACATTCAGTACTTC.

This sequence joins TRBV10-3 and TRBJ2-3; D is unresolved. V was shortened by 0 bases and J by 2 bases, with 3 bases between the two germline ends. This CDR3 has 13 residues. The germline V gene encodes CDR1 ENHRY and CDR2 SYGVKD. CDR3 in amino acids: CAISESATDTQYF. The DNA of the CDR3 is TGTGCCATCAGTGAGTCAGCCACAGATACGCAGTATTTT.

This chain connects TRBV24-1 to TRBJ2-2; D is ambiguous. The CDR3 runs to 12 residues. The V gene's germline CDR1 is KGHDR and CDR2 SFDVKD. V was shortened by 7 bases and J by 5 bases, with 7 bases between the two germline ends. The CDR3 reads CATSLKTGELFF. CDR3 sequence (DNA): TGTGCCACCAGCCTAAAAACCGGGGAGCTGTTTTTT.

The chain joins TRBV5-4 to TRBJ2-5; 13 nucleotides align to TRBD2. From germline, CDR1 is SGHNT and CDR2 YYREEE (reference sequence). The CDR3 contains 17 residues. With V trimmed by 5 bases and J by 1 base, 8 bases remained unmatched. This CDR3 is CASRPGLAGTLQETQYF. DNA for the CDR3: TGTGCCAGCAGACCGGGACTAGCGGGGACACTCCAAGAGACCCAGTACTTC.

The chain joins TRBV28 to TRBJ1-2, with TRBD1 as a possible D gene (6 bases). This CDR3 has 14 residues. In germline, CDR1 is MDHEN, CDR2 SYDVKM. Trimming stripped 2 bases from V and 7 bases from J, with 14 bases between. The CDR3 region has the DNA TGTGCCAGCAGTTTACTACGACAGGCTCCTGGCTACACCTTC. Translating it yields CASSLLRQAPGYTF.